This T cell receptor (beta chain) is from a study of vaccination and CD4 T cells after COVID-19. Treatment in this sample: approximately nine-day PBMC culture with coronavirus spike peptide pools or control peptides (ViraFEST assay). During the years 2011-2018, before the COVID-19 pandemic, the unexposed donor's CD4+ T cells were collected. Via ViraFEST, peptide pools expanded antigen-specific T cells before TCR sequencing. Two million PBMCs went into each well for culture with around 9.2 IU/ml IL-2 and 10 ug/ml peptide pools. CDR1 DFQATT and CDR2 SNEGSKA come from the germline V gene (reference sequence). The CDR3 spans 16 residues. The V and J ends lost 0 bases and 4 bases respectively, with 19 bases between them. Sequencing of DNA taken from cultured CD4+ T cells relied on the Oncomine TCR Beta short-read assay. The authors extracted genomic DNA from cultured CD4+ T cells. TCRdb ran MiXCR on the PCR reads and lists one entry per CDR3 protein. The table shows roughly 8,300 distinct CDR3 sequences, with over 35% occurring only once.

Notes on this clonotype: The target antigen is unknown.

Study-level findings and limits: In convalescent patients, 304 of 307 vaccine-specific clones were spike mono-reactive.

The chain carries TRBV20-1 and TRBJ2-7; tentatively, D is TRBD2 (6 bases). The sample was CD4+ T cells from blood, cultured in vitro. This clonotype was obtained from a human donor in good health. The CDR3 DNA reads TGCAGTGCTAGAGATCTCTGGCGGCGGGATAGGTACGAGCAGTACTTC. It codes for CSARDLWRRDRYEQYF.